Many counts were recorded for the clone carrying this T cell receptor (beta chain). Its specificity is not known. Each cDNA molecule in the library carried unique molecular identifiers. TCRdb reprocessed the RACE reads with MiXCR, giving one entry per CDR3 protein. The sample lists approximately 33,000 distinct CDR3 sequences, 6.5% to 9% occurring once. The sample is drawn from a study of human T cells and chemical hapten exposure. Study-wide background: Small discrepancies in pooled library volume mainly accounted for the varying TCR yields per sample.

Time point noted: healthy volunteer bleed at 2 weeks. The authors' total RNA extraction used unfractionated whole blood. V was clipped by 4 bases and J by 7 bases, with 9 bases between them. Looked up from germline, CDR1 is MNHEY and CDR2 is SVGEGT. The CDR3 totals 12 residues. Study findings and constraints: TCRs above 1 in 1000 frequency did not change with DPC sensitization.

The TCR was taken from a human donor in good health. Some clones in this sample may be carry-over from other donors' samples. The chain recombines TRBV6-2 or TRBV6-3 with TRBJ2-3, with no clear D. Sequenced: whole blood. CDR3 DNA: TGTGCCAGCAGTTCGAACTTGTATACGCAGTATTTT. This codes for CASSSNLYTQYF.